The clone carrying this T cell receptor beta chain was picked up one time. One end of the junction fails to match germline, which may point to a read error. These data are taken from a study of technical replicates of blood from a handful of donors. The germline gives CDR1 MNHEY, CDR2 SMNVEV (reference sequence). This CDR3 is built from 16 residues. Repertoires were generated with immunoSEQ multiplex PCR, while TCRdb's copy carries only in-frame clones and drops some. Of more than 75,000 clones listed, approximately 86% are singletons. Sequenced material: PBMCs. The gene calls are TRBV27 and TRBJ2-7; D possibly corresponds to TRBD2 (6 bases). The TCR originated in a human donor in good health. Some clones in this sample may be carry-over from other donors' samples. In DNA, the CDR3 is TGTGCCACCCTCGGGTCCGGGACTGAAAGCTCCCACGAGCAGTACTTC. Encoded protein: CATLGSGTESSHEQYF.